The 23 T cell receptor beta chains reported below all come from one sample, sequenced in a study of cytomegalovirus exposure and HLA in healthy donors. It was with 60 Vbeta and 13 Jbeta primers that the PCR ran. The protocol was immunoSEQ multiplex PCR, while the TCRdb copy is restricted to in-frame clones and leaves out a portion. The table lists approximately 130,000 clones. The sample was PBMCs. These receptor sequences come from a woman aged 55-69 years in good health and CMV-seronegative.

This sequence joins TRBV5-8 and TRBJ2-6, with 7 bases matching TRBD1. This CDR3 is built from 18 residues. Germline loops: CDR1 SGHTS, CDR2 YDEGEE. The ends lost 3 bases at V and 0 bases at J; junction bases unmatched: 9. The CDR3 DNA is TGTGCCAGCAGCTCGAACAGGGGTCTGGCCTCTGGGGCCAACGTCCTGACTTTC. Translated, it gives CASSSNRGLASGANVLTF.

This chain connects TRBV2 to TRBJ1-5, with a weak D call TRBD1 (6 bases). Trimming shortened V by 2 bases and J by 3 bases, and 8 bases separated the two germline ends. Germline assignment: CDR1 SNHLY and CDR2 FYNNEI. The CDR3 spans 14 residues. Here the CDR3 DNA reads TGTGCCAGCAGTGAATACAGGGTCAATCAGCCCCAGCATTTT. It specifies CASSEYRVNQPQHF. The whole variable domain, filled in from reference TRBV2 and TRBJ1-5, reads EPEVTQTPSHQVTQMGQEVILRCVPISNHLYFYWYRQILGQKVEFLVSFYNNEISEKSEIFDDQFSVERPDGSNFTLKIRSTKLEDSAMYFCASSEYRVNQPQHFGDGTRLSIL.

The CDR3 nucleotides are TGTGCCAGCAGTGCTCAGGCAGGGGGCTATGGAAACACCATATATTTT. Translation: CASSAQAGGYGNTIYF. The chain has TRBV2 and TRBJ1-3, with 8 bases fitting TRBD1. Germline values: CDR1 SNHLY, CDR2 FYNNEI. With V trimmed by 4 bases and J by 3 bases, 8 bases remained unmatched. The CDR3 has 16 amino acids.

Remarks on this clone: This sample includes further DNA sequences coding for the same CDR3. The gene calls are TRBV29-1 and TRBJ1-2; TRBD1 matches at 7 bases. V was clipped by 6 bases and J by 0 bases; unmatched bases: 10. CDR1 and CDR2 (germline): SQVTM, ANQGSEA. The CDR3 contains 15 residues. Here the CDR3 reads CSVRQGTNTNYGYTF. CDR3 DNA sequence: TGCAGCGTCAGACAGGGAACGAACACTAACTATGGCTACACCTTC.

V is TRBV10-1 and J is TRBJ2-2; a possible D gene is TRBD1 (6 bases). The CDR3 is made up of 17 amino acids. V was clipped by 1 base and J by 3 bases, with 15 bases between them. In germline, CDR1 is WNHNN, CDR2 SYGVQD (reference sequence). CDR3 in DNA: TGCGCCAGCAGTGAGTTGAGGGGTGCAGGGGACACCGGGGAGCTGTTTTTT. It specifies CASSELRGAGDTGELFF.

In nucleotides, the CDR3 is TGTGCCAGTAGCTCCGGGACAGGGGGTCCTAATCAGCCCCAGCATTTT. This sequence encodes CASSSGTGGPNQPQHF. The gene calls are TRBV19 and TRBJ1-5, with 11 bases identical to TRBD1. Losses at the gene ends were 6 bases for V and 4 bases for J; bases not matched to a gene: 8. The CDR3 sequence is 16 residues long. Germline CDR1 LNHDA, CDR2 SQIVND (reference sequence).

The rearrangement links TRBV30 to TRBJ2-2; 7 bases fit TRBD1. CDR1 is GTSNPN, CDR2 SVGIG, per germline (reference sequence). V dropped 8 bases and J dropped 6; count of bases not matched to a gene: 15. CDR3 length equals 15 residues. The CDR3 nucleotides read TGTGCCAGAGAAAACAGGGGCTTGGTCTCCGGGGAGCTGTTTTTT. Translated: CARENRGLVSGELFF.

This chain connects TRBV10-3 to TRBJ2-1; 14 bases agree with TRBD2. Germline V gives CDR1 ENHRY, CDR2 SYGVKD. This CDR3 is 17 amino acids long. The trim removed 5 bases at V and 9 bases at J, leaving 12 bases unmatched. The CDR3 loop reads CAISPFAGTSGGREQFF. CDR3 coding DNA: TGTGCCATCAGTCCCTTTGCCGGGACTAGCGGGGGTCGTGAGCAGTTCTTC.

The chain carries TRBV6-5 and TRBJ2-1; 8 bases match TRBD2. Germline V gene lookup returns CDR1 MNHEY and CDR2 SVGAGI. The CDR3 length is 16 residues. Unmatched junction bases numbered 2, after V lost 0 bases and J lost 1 base. The CDR3 here is CASSYSSSGSYNEQFF. The DNA for the CDR3 is TGTGCCAGCAGTTACTCCTCTAGCGGGTCCTACAATGAGCAGTTCTTC.

The chain links TRBV27 to TRBJ2-7, with D possibly TRBD2 on 5 matching bases. CDR1 MNHEY and CDR2 SMNVEV come from the germline V gene (reference sequence). The CDR3 sequence is 14 residues long. The germline V and J ends were trimmed by 8 bases and 5 bases, with 19 bases remaining between them. Here the CDR3 DNA reads TGTGCCAGCCGGCGCGGAGGAAGGATAAACGAGCAGTACTTC. This translates into CASRRGGRINEQYF.

The gene calls are TRBV2 and TRBJ2-3; D unclear. CDR1 and CDR2 (germline): SNHLY, FYNNEI. The CDR3 has 14 amino acids. V was clipped by 4 bases and J by 5 bases, with 13 bases between them. CDR3 protein: CASSVDQVVDTQYF. The CDR3 bases are TGTGCCAGCAGTGTTGACCAGGTTGTAGATACGCAGTATTTT.

The rearrangement uses TRBV7-9 and TRBJ1-4; TRBD1 agrees at 8 bases. Looked up from germline, CDR1 is SEHNR and CDR2 is FQNEAQ (reference sequence). The CDR3 spans 14 residues. The trim removed 2 bases at V and 7 bases at J, leaving 3 bases unmatched. This chain's CDR3 is CASSLTGGGEKLFF. The CDR3 DNA reads as TGTGCCAGCAGCTTAACAGGGGGGGGTGAAAAACTGTTTTTT.

V gene TRBV15 combines with J gene TRBJ2-5; TRBD1 matches 7 bases. The CDR3 sequence is 16 residues long. CDR1 is LNHNV, CDR2 YYDKDF, per germline (reference sequence). Trimming removed 4 bases from V and 0 bases from J; junction bases left unmatched: 8. The CDR3 sequence is CATSKRTGDYQETQYF. DNA for the CDR3: TGTGCCACCAGCAAGAGGACAGGCGATTACCAAGAGACCCAGTACTTC.

Here the CDR3 reads CASSEGHQNQPQHF. The DNA for the CDR3 is TGTGCCAGCAGTGAGGGCCATCAGAATCAGCCCCAGCATTTT. This sequence joins TRBV2 and TRBJ1-5; D gene unclear. The CDR3 consists of 14 residues. V gave up 3 bases and J gave up 4 bases, with 10 bases separating them. Looked up from germline, CDR1 is SNHLY and CDR2 is FYNNEI.

Here the CDR3 reads CASRQDGQPQHF. In DNA form, the CDR3 reads TGTGCCAGCAGACAGGACGGGCAGCCCCAGCATTTT. This chain uses TRBV2 with TRBJ1-5; D is perhaps TRBD1 (5 bases). The germline CDR1 and CDR2 sequences are SNHLY and FYNNEI. This CDR3 has 12 residues. V lost 6 bases and J 7 bases, leaving 10 bases between the germline ends.

V and J are TRBV30 and TRBJ1-5; D not resolved. This CDR3 region has 14 residues. Trimming pared 4 bases from V and 4 bases from J, leaving 14 bases between. The germline V gene has CDR1 GTSNPN and CDR2 SVGIG (reference sequence). The DNA for the CDR3 is TGTGCCTGGACAGAGGGCCAGCTTAATCAGCCCCAGCATTTT. Protein product: CAWTEGQLNQPQHF.

The genes are TRBV5-4 and TRBJ2-3, with TRBD2 matching 8 bases. The germline V gene encodes CDR1 SGHNT and CDR2 YYREEE (reference sequence). V lost 1 base to trimming and J lost 7 bases; unmatched junction nucleotides: 11. The CDR3 consists of 16 residues. The CDR3 reads CASSLLLAVEGNTQYF. In DNA, the CDR3 is TGTGCCAGCAGCTTGTTACTAGCGGTAGAGGGGAATACGCAGTATTTT.

Points on this clone: Sequence at one end of the junction differs from germline and may be a read error. The same CDR3 arises from other DNA sequences in this sample as well. The chain links TRBV5-1 to TRBJ2-7; 8 positions match TRBD1. The CDR3 covers 16 residues. CDR1 and CDR2 from the germline V gene are SGHRS and YFSETQ. The CDR3 coding sequence is TGCGCCAGCAGCTTGGCCTTCCGGACAGGGTATCACGAGCAATACTTC. It specifies CASSLAFRTGYHEQYF.

The chain employs TRBV18 and TRBJ2-5; tentative D call: TRBD2 (7 bases). Looked up from germline, CDR1 is KGHSH and CDR2 is LQKENI. V lost 0 bases to trimming and J lost 5 bases, with 13 bases between them. The CDR3 is 15 residues long. CDR3 sequence (DNA): TGTGCCAGCTCACCACCGTCGGGGGGCTGGGAGACCCAGTACTTC. Translated, it gives CASSPPSGGWETQYF. Full variable domain (rest looked up from reference TRBV18 and TRBJ2-5): NAGVMQNPRHLVRRRGQEARLRCSPMKGHSHVYWYRQLPEEGLKFMVYLQKENIIDESGMPKERFSAEFPKEGPSILRIQQVVRGDSAAYFCASSPPSGGWETQYFGPGTRLLVL.

Note on this clone: Other DNA sequences in the same sample also yield this CDR3. The genes are TRBV27 and TRBJ1-1; 8 positions agree with TRBD1. Germline V lookup: CDR1 MNHEY, CDR2 SMNVEV (reference sequence). This CDR3 comprises 14 residues. After removal of 3 bases from V and 0 bases from J, the junction contained 0 bases not matched to a gene. The CDR3 bases are TGTGCCAGCAGTTTGGGACAGGTGAACACTGAAGCTTTCTTT. Amino acid sequence: CASSLGQVNTEAFF.

This sequence joins TRBV5-1 and TRBJ2-3; 7 bases agree with TRBD1. V shed 5 bases, J shed 2 bases, and the junction held 5 bases outside the gene matches. Germline V gives CDR1 SGHRS, CDR2 YFSETQ. The CDR3 runs to 14 residues. CDR3 DNA sequence: TGCGCCAGCAGAACGGGACAGTCCACAGATACGCAGTATTTT. Amino acid sequence: CASRTGQSTDTQYF.

CDR3 DNA: TGTGCCAGCTCTACCGGGACAGGGGGCTTCAATGAGCAGTTCTTC. Translation gives CASSTGTGGFNEQFF. The chain combines TRBV18 with TRBJ2-1; TRBD1 matches at 12 bases. The germline CDR1 and CDR2 sequences are KGHSH and LQKENI. The CDR3 sequence is 15 residues long. Trimming removed 6 bases from V and 6 bases from J; junction bases left unmatched: 6.

The V and J genes are TRBV6-1 and TRBJ1-3; 8 nucleotides agree with TRBD1. Germline trimming cut 7 bases from V and 3 bases from J; bases unmatched to any gene: 5. Per the germline V gene, CDR1 is MNHNS and CDR2 is SASEGT. CDR3 length: 14 residues. The CDR3 loop reads CASTQGAGGNTIYF. The CDR3 coding sequence is TGTGCCAGCACTCAGGGGGCAGGTGGAAACACCATATATTTT.